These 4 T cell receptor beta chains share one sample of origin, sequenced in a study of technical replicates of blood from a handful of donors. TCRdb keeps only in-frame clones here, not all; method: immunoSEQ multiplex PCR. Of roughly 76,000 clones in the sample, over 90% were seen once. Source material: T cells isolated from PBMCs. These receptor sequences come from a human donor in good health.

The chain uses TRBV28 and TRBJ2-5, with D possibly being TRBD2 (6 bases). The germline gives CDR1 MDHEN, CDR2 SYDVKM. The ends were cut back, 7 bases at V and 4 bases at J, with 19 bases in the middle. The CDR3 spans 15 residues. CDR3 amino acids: CASTPVGGFGETQYF. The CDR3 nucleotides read TGTGCCAGCACCCCGGTTGGGGGGTTTGGAGAGACCCAGTACTTC.

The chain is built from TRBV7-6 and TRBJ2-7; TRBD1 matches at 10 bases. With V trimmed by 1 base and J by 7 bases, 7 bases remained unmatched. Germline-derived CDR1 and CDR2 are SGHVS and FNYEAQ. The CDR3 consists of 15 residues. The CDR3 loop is CASSLGTGGLGEQYF. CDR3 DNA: TGTGCCAGCAGCTTAGGGACAGGGGGTCTTGGAGAGCAGTACTTC. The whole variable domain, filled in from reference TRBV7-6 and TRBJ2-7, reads GAGVSQSPRYKVTKRGQDVALRCDPISGHVSLYWYRQALGQGPEFLTYFNYEAQQDKSGLPNDRFSAERPEGSISTLTIQRTEQRDSAMYRCASSLGTGGLGEQYFGPGTRLTVT.

For the CDR3, the DNA is TGCGCCAGCACCCAGGCTGGAGTTTACAATGAGCAGTTCTTC. Residues: CASTQAGVYNEQFF. This chain connects TRBV4-1 to TRBJ2-1; no definite D call. The CDR3 is 14 amino acids. Deletions cut 7 bases from V and 4 bases from J, with 14 bases between. CDR1 is MGHRA and CDR2 is YSYEKL in the germline V gene.

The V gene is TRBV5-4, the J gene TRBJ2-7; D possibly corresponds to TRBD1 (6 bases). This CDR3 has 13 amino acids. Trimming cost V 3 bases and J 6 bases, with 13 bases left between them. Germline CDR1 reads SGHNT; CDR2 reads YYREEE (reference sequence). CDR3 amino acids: CASSSRTAFEQYF. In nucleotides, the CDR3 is TGTGCCAGCAGCTCCCGGACAGCTTTCGAGCAGTACTTC. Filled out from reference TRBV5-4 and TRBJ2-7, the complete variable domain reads ETGVTQSPTHLIKTRGQQVTLRCSSQSGHNTVSWYQQALGQGPQFIFQYYREEENGRGNFPPRFSGLQFPNYSSELNVNALELDDSALYLCASSSRTAFEQYFGPGTRLTVT.